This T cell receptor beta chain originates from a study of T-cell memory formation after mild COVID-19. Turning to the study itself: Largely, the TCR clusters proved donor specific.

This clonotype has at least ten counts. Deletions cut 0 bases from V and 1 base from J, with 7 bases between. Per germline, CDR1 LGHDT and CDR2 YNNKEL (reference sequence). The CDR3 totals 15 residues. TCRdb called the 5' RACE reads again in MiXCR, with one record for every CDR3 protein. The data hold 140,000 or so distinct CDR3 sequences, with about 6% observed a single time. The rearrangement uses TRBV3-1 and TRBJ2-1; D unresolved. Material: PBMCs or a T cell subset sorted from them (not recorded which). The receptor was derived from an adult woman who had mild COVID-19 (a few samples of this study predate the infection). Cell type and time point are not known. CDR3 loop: CASSQEASSYNEQFF. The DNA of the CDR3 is TGTGCCAGCAGCCAAGAGGCGTCTTCCTACAATGAGCAGTTCTTC.